The 5 T cell receptor beta chains below all came from one sample that was sequenced in a study of T cell responses to AZD1222 COVID-19 vaccine. Assay used: immunoSEQ multiplex PCR; TCRdb lists only in-frame clones, some missing. This table holds tens of thousands of clones, approximately 90% found once. Sequencing was performed on peripheral blood, taken 28 days after the second AZD1222 dose. The receptor set was obtained from an adult who received the AZD1222 COVID-19 vaccine.

The gene calls are TRBV5-1 and TRBJ2-2; TRBD2 matches 8 bases. The CDR3 sequence is 15 residues long. From germline, CDR1 is SGHRS and CDR2 YFSETQ. V lost 0 bases to trimming and J lost 3 bases; unmatched junction nucleotides: 1. CDR3 DNA sequence: TGCGCCAGCAGCTTGGCACTAGCGGACACCGGGGAGCTGTTTTTT. It translates to CASSLALADTGELFF.

CDR3 nucleotide sequence: TGTGCCTCCGACGGGGCTAGCGGGAGGGCAGATACGCAGTATTTT. Translating gives CASDGASGRADTQYF. The chain recombines TRBV10-3 with TRBJ2-3; 12 positions match TRBD2. CDR1 and CDR2 (germline): ENHRY, SYGVKD. V was pared by 11 bases and J by 4 bases, with 10 bases of the junction left unmatched. This CDR3 comprises 15 residues.

The gene calls are TRBV7-2 and TRBJ2-7; 8 bases map to TRBD2. V shed 6 bases, J shed 5 bases, and the junction held 9 bases outside the gene matches. CDR1 and CDR2 (germline): SGHTA, FQGNSA. The CDR3 covers 14 residues. The DNA of the CDR3 is TGTGCCAGCAGTAGCGGGACTAGGGGTAACGAGCAGTACTTC. Its protein product is CASSSGTRGNEQYF.

This chain links TRBV30 with TRBJ1-1; D is undetermined. This CDR3 is 13 amino acids long. The germline V and J ends were trimmed by 1 base and 1 base, with 7 bases remaining between them. Germline values: CDR1 GTSNPN, CDR2 SVGIG (reference sequence). CDR3 sequence: CAWSESANTEAFF. The CDR3 DNA is TGTGCCTGGAGTGAGTCAGCGAACACTGAAGCTTTCTTT.

This clone came up a few times. The chain employs TRBV27 and TRBJ1-1, with D unclear. V lost 2 bases and J lost 1, with 11 bases in between. Germline CDR1 reads MNHEY; CDR2 reads SMNVEV (reference sequence). The CDR3 runs to 15 residues. The CDR3 spells CASSLRGPKNTEAFF. Written as DNA, the CDR3 is TGTGCCAGCAGTTTACGCGGGCCTAAGAACACTGAAGCTTTCTTT.